This record covers a single TCR beta chain. The data are from a study of T cells in Graves' hyperthyroidism and ophthalmopathy. Looking at the study overall: Pretreatment peripheral blood was obtained at initial diagnosis.

TCR beta CDR3 sequences were amplified from RNA transcripts. The HTBI primer set served for first-round RT-PCR of the TCR CDR3. TCRdb re-derived calls from the multiplex PCR reads in MiXCR, one entry per CDR3 protein. The sample consists of a few hundred thousand distinct CDR3 sequences, about a fifth of them appearing once. No ophthalmopathy progression within 18 months constituted stable Graves' hyperthyroidism. The CDR3 sequence is 15 residues long. Germline V gene data show CDR1 as SGHVS and CDR2 as FNYEAQ. Trimming pared 0 bases from V and 5 bases from J, leaving 13 bases between. The clonotype was recovered from a woman aged 18-29 years with Graves' hyperthyroidism. The sample comprised blood. The chain uses TRBV7-6 and TRBJ2-5; a possible D gene is TRBD2 (7 bases). CDR3 residues: CASSLAGGQLETQYF. The CDR3 DNA follows: TGTGCCAGCAGCTTAGCGGGGGGGCAGTTGGAGACCCAGTACTTC. Looking up the rest from reference TRBV7-6 and TRBJ2-5 gives the full variable domain: GAGVSQSPRYKVTKRGQDVALRCDPISGHVSLYWYRQALGQGPEFLTYFNYEAQQDKSGLPNDRFSAERPEGSISTLTIQRTEQRDSAMYRCASSLAGGQLETQYFGPGTRLLVL.